The 12 T cell receptor beta chains presented below share a single source sample, sequenced in a study of T cell repertoires in cytomegalovirus infection. TCRdb re-derived calls from the reads in MiXCR, one entry per CDR3 protein. This sample carries around 430,000 distinct CDR3 sequences, 40% to 50% of them seen once, and the ten largest clones take about two fifths. These receptors have no identified antigens. The material was cultured PBMCs, obtained from culture after CMV antigen stimulation. The receptors derive from a human donor in good health (CMV status not recorded). Some clones in this sample may be carry-over from other donors' samples.

The chain recombines TRBV20-1 with TRBJ2-7; 7 nucleotides align to TRBD2. CDR1 is DFQATT, CDR2 SNEGSKA, per germline (reference sequence). With V trimmed by 5 bases and J by 4 bases, 14 bases remained unmatched. The CDR3 length is 15 residues. The CDR3 reads CSAQWTAGGSYEQYF. The CDR3, as DNA: TGCAGTGCTCAGTGGACTGCGGGCGGGAGTTACGAGCAGTACTTC.

This clonotype was seen a handful of times. The V gene is TRBV7-2, the J gene TRBJ2-3, with D perhaps being TRBD1 or TRBD2 (6 bases each). Germline-derived CDR1 and CDR2 are SGHTA and FQGNSA. The V and J ends lost 6 bases and 3 bases respectively, with 13 bases between them. CDR3 size: 14 residues. This chain's CDR3 is CASRSGAGTDTQYF. CDR3 DNA: TGTGCCAGCAGATCAGGGGCGGGGACAGATACGCAGTATTTT.

This clonotype was picked up one time. This chain joins TRBV6-1 and TRBJ1-3; the match to TRBD1 covers 8 bases. Germline assignment: CDR1 MNHNS and CDR2 SASEGT. The CDR3 extends over 13 amino acids. Trimming removed 4 bases from V and 8 bases from J; junction bases left unmatched: 4. CDR3 nucleotide sequence: TGTGCCAGCAGTGCCGGACAGGGTGACACCATATATTTT. This codes for CASSAGQGDTIYF.

V is TRBV5-4 and J is TRBJ2-3; 10 bases line up with TRBD2. V was clipped by 9 bases and J by 2 bases; unmatched bases: 18. This CDR3 spans 18 amino acids. Per the germline V gene, CDR1 is SGHNT and CDR2 is YYREEE (reference sequence). The CDR3 nucleotides are TGTGCCACCTCACTTCGGATAGCGGGGGGAGTCGCCACAGATACGCAGTATTTT. Translated, it gives CATSLRIAGGVATDTQYF.

This clonotype was recorded a few times. The chain couples TRBV10-3 to TRBJ1-1; D is perhaps TRBD1 (5 bases). The CDR3 totals 15 residues. CDR1 ENHRY and CDR2 SYGVKD come from the germline V gene. Trimming cost V 7 bases and J 0 bases, with 15 bases left between them. The CDR3: CAIKDSIRMNTEAFF. The CDR3 DNA sequence: TGTGCCATCAAAGACAGCATTCGGATGAACACTGAAGCTTTCTTT.

This clonotype has only a few counts. The chain combines TRBV28 with TRBJ1-2; tentatively, D is TRBD1 (5 bases). V was pared by 9 bases and J by 0 bases, with 11 bases between. Per the germline V gene, CDR1 is MDHEN and CDR2 is SYDVKM. CDR3 length equals 13 residues. This CDR3 is CASLKQANYGYTF. The CDR3 DNA reads TGTGCCAGTTTAAAACAGGCTAACTATGGCTACACCTTC.

The V gene is TRBV10-3, the J gene TRBJ2-3, with a weak D call TRBD2 (6 bases). The CDR3 totals 12 residues. V gave up 10 bases and J gave up 3 bases, with 11 bases separating them. The germline gives CDR1 ENHRY, CDR2 SYGVKD. The CDR3 loop is CATGERTDTQYF. CDR3 DNA: TGTGCCACGGGGGAGAGGACAGATACGCAGTATTTT.

The chain is built from TRBV29-1 and TRBJ2-7, with D possibly being TRBD1 (5 bases). Germline V gene data show CDR1 as SQVTM and CDR2 as ANQGSEA. There are 14 residues in the CDR3. The ends were cut back, 6 bases at V and 5 bases at J, with 20 bases in the middle. CDR3 protein: CSVRASRAGHEQYF. For the CDR3, the DNA is TGCAGCGTCCGAGCCTCCAGGGCAGGGCACGAGCAGTACTTC.

The chain is built from TRBV12-3 or TRBV12-4 and TRBJ1-1, with 7 bases lining up with TRBD1. The CDR3 loop spans 14 amino acids. The ends lost 6 bases at V and 1 base at J; junction bases unmatched: 5. CDR3 nucleotide sequence: TGTGCCAGCAGACACCGGGACAGGAACACTGAAGCTTTCTTT. This gives the protein CASRHRDRNTEAFF.

The J gene is TRBJ1-5, the V gene TRBV4-1; D perhaps matches TRBD1 (5 bases). Trimming left V 1 base short and J 3 bases short, with 10 bases between. CDR1 is MGHRA, CDR2 YSYEKL, per germline. This CDR3 contains 15 residues. The CDR3 DNA is TGCGCCAGCAGCCAAGCTGCAGGGCTCAATCAGCCCCAGCATTTT. This gives the protein CASSQAAGLNQPQHF.

The rearrangement joins TRBV7-2 to TRBJ2-3; possibly TRBD1 for D (5 bases). From germline, CDR1 is SGHTA and CDR2 FQGNSA. V lost 7 bases and J 1 base, leaving 12 bases between the germline ends. The CDR3 is made up of 14 amino acids. CDR3 sequence: CASKIGHRTDTQYF. Written as DNA, the CDR3 is TGTGCCAGCAAGATTGGACATCGCACAGATACGCAGTATTTT.

The J gene is TRBJ2-7, the V gene TRBV7-2; TRBD2 matches at 12 bases. Germline CDR1 reads SGHTA; CDR2 reads FQGNSA. V gave up 3 bases and J gave up 5 bases; unmatched junction bases: 5. This CDR3 contains 15 residues. The CDR3 sequence is CASSFLAGGPNEQYF. CDR3 sequence (DNA): TGTGCCAGCAGCTTCCTAGCGGGGGGGCCGAACGAGCAGTACTTC.